Detailed here is one TCR beta chain. What it recognizes is unknown. CDR3 size: 15 residues. The V segment lost 4 bases and the J segment 6 bases; nucleotides outside the gene matches: 5. Germline-derived CDR1 and CDR2 are MGHRA and YSYEKL. This entry belongs to a study of T cell repertoires in cytomegalovirus infection. Overall study context: CMV epitopes that were recently identified and HLA-C-restricted were used alongside well-studied HLA-B-restricted ones. Whole-study results and caveats: The cumulative frequency of public TCR beta families distinguished individuals who carried CMV together with the relevant HLA.

Using its own MiXCR run on the reads, TCRdb lists one record per CDR3 protein. The sample has approximately 990,000 distinct CDR3 sequences, 25% to 40% seen once; the top ten hold 13%. The clonotype comes from a human donor in good health (CMV status not recorded). Some clones in this sample may be carry-over from other donors' samples. V is TRBV4-1 and J is TRBJ2-3; 12 nucleotides align to TRBD2. Sequencing used cultured CD8+ T cells from PBMCs, obtained from culture after CMV antigen stimulation. CDR3 coding DNA: TGCGCCAGCAGCCGGACTAGCGGGGAAAGGGATACGCAGTATTTT. Translation: CASSRTSGERDTQYF.